This T cell receptor beta chain was profiled in a study of persistence of HIV-infected CD4 T cells. Study context: A median of about eight years of suppressive ART preceded sampling.

This was the immunoSEQ version 4 assay in survey mode. Clones were read by immunoSEQ multiplex PCR, and TCRdb kept only the in-frame ones, dropping some. The sample holds about 64,000 clones, roughly 77% seen once. The stimulus was an HIV-1 Gag 15-mer peptide pool, 0.8 to 1 ug/peptide/mL. CD40L-negative CD69-negative CD45RO-high memory CD4+ T cells were sorted as populations depleted of antigen-responding cells. For about 17 hours, CD8-depleted PBMCs received anti-CD28/CD49d costimulation, a CD40-blocking antibody and enfuvirtide. General study results and limits: Within sorted populations, more oligoclonal TCRs accompanied more oligoclonal proviruses.

With respect to this clone: Its matching antigen is unknown.

The receptor comes from an adult man with HIV who was CMV-seropositive. The sample was CD4+ T cells sorted from PBMCs after roughly 18-hour stimulation, taken from a patient who received antiretroviral therapy.

In DNA, the CDR3 is TGTGCCAGCACCGTGGACGGTAGTTCCTATGGCTACACCTTC. It is translated as CASTVDGSSYGYTF. The chain combines TRBV7-8 with TRBJ1-2; D is ambiguous. Germline values: CDR1 SGHVS, CDR2 FQNEAQ. V lost 7 bases and J 4 bases, leaving 16 bases between the germline ends. The CDR3 has 14 amino acids.